This TCR beta chain stems from a study of technical replicates of blood from a few donors. TCRdb's table, derived via immunoSEQ multiplex PCR, lists solely in-frame clones and lacks some. The top ten clones hold approximately 4.5% of a sample with about 66,000 clones, roughly 90% of them seen once. The V segment lost 0 bases and the J segment 2 bases; nucleotides outside the gene matches: 4. The CDR3 has 16 residues. Per the germline V gene, CDR1 is MGHDK and CDR2 is SYGVNS. The specimen was PBMCs. The receptor comes from a human donor in good health. Some clones in this sample may be carry-over from other donors' samples. V usage is TRBV25-1 and J usage is TRBJ2-3; 8 nucleotides align to TRBD2. The CDR3 protein is CASSEYRRGVTDTQYF. The CDR3 DNA is TGTGCCAGCAGTGAATACAGGCGGGGGGTCACAGATACGCAGTATTTT.